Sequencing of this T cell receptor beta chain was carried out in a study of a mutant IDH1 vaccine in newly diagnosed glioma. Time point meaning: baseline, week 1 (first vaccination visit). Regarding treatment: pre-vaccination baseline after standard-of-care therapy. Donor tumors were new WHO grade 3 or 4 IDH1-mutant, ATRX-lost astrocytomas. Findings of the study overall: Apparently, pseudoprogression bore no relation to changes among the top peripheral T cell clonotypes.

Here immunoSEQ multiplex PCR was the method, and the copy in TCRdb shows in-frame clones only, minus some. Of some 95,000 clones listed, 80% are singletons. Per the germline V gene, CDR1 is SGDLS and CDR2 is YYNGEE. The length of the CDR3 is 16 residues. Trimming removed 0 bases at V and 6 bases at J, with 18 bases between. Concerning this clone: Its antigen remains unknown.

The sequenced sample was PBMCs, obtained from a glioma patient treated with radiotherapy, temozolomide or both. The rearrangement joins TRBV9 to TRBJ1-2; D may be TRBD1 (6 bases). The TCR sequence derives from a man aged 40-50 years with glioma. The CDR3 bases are TGTGCCAGCAGCGTAGCTCTACCTGGACAGCATAATGGCTACACCTTC. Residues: CASSVALPGQHNGYTF.